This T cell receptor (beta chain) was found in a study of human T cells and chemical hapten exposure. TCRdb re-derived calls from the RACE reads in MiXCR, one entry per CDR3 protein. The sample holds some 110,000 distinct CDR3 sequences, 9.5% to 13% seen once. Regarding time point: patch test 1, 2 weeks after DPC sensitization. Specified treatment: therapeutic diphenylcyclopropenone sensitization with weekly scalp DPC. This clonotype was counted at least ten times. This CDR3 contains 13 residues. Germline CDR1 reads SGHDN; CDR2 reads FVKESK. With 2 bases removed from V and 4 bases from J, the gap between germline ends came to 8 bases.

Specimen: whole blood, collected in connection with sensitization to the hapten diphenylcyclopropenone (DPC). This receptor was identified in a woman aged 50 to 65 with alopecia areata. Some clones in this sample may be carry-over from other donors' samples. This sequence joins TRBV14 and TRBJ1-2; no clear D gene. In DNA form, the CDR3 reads TGTGCCAGCAGCCAATTATACAGCTATGGCTACACCTTC. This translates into CASSQLYSYGYTF.